This entry lists 27 T cell receptor beta chains sequenced from one sample in a study of blood T cell repertoires in COVID-19. Measured with immunoSEQ multiplex PCR; TCRdb has only the in-frame clones, and not every one. The table shows some 58,000 clones, with 87% occurring only once. Sample: peripheral blood. These receptors were taken from a man aged 45-65 years with acute or convalescent COVID-19.

The V call is TRBV30, the J call TRBJ1-6; possibly TRBD1 for D (5 bases). Per germline, CDR1 GTSNPN and CDR2 SVGIG (reference sequence). The CDR3 sequence is 20 residues long. The V and J ends lost 1 base and 1 base respectively, with 23 bases between them. CDR3 nucleotide sequence: TGTGCCTGGAGTGCCCCCATGGGGTACAGGCAATTTTCCTATAATTCACCCCTCCACTTT. It is translated as CAWSAPMGYRQFSYNSPLHF.

The chain uses TRBV27 and TRBJ1-5; 9 positions agree with TRBD1. The CDR3 length is 16 residues. Per the germline V gene, CDR1 is MNHEY and CDR2 is SMNVEV (reference sequence). V shed 6 bases, J shed 1 base, and the junction held 7 bases outside the gene matches. The CDR3 reads CASSHLQGASNQPQHF. The CDR3 nucleotides read TGTGCCAGCAGCCACCTACAGGGGGCAAGCAATCAGCCCCAGCATTTT.

This chain uses TRBV18 with TRBJ1-2; D unclear. This CDR3 is 13 amino acids long. CDR1 and CDR2 (germline): KGHSH, LQKENI. V was trimmed by 5 bases and J by 6 bases, leaving 13 bases between them. The CDR3 region has the DNA TGTGCCAGCTCAACCCCAAGCCGGGATGGCTACACCTTC. As protein: CASSTPSRDGYTF.

This chain joins TRBV2 and TRBJ1-5, with D maybe TRBD1 (6 bases). Germline lookup yields CDR1 SNHLY and CDR2 FYNNEI. The CDR3 sequence is 15 residues long. Trimming removed 7 bases from V and 6 bases from J, with 19 bases in between. CDR3 nucleotide sequence: TGTGCCAGCAAGCTGACAGGAGCGGTTAGTCAGCCCCAGCATTTT. Its protein product is CASKLTGAVSQPQHF. The variable domain in full, completed from reference TRBV2 and TRBJ1-5, reads EPEVTQTPSHQVTQMGQEVILRCVPISNHLYFYWYRQILGQKVEFLVSFYNNEISEKSEIFDDQFSVERPDGSNFTLKIRSTKLEDSAMYFCASKLTGAVSQPQHFGDGTRLSIL.

The chain is built from TRBV9 and TRBJ1-1; no firm D call. V lost 4 bases and J 0 bases, leaving 16 bases between the germline ends. Germline assignment: CDR1 SGDLS and CDR2 YYNGEE. CDR3 size: 16 residues. The CDR3 loop reads CASSKRGENLNTEAFF. For the CDR3, the DNA is TGTGCCAGCAGCAAACGCGGGGAGAACTTGAACACTGAAGCTTTCTTT.

This clone appeared a single time. The CDR3 sequence: CASSSLRDRAYNEQFF. CDR3 nucleotide sequence: TGTGCCAGCAGTTCCCTCCGGGACAGGGCTTACAATGAGCAGTTCTTC. This chain joins TRBV6-5 and TRBJ2-1, with 9 bases matching TRBD1. Germline loops: CDR1 MNHEY, CDR2 SVGAGI. The CDR3 has 16 residues. Trimming at V came to 4 bases and at J to 4 bases, leaving 8 bases not matched to a gene.

The V gene is TRBV4-2, the J gene TRBJ2-5, with no clear D. The germline gives CDR1 LGHNA, CDR2 YNFKEQ. This CDR3 has 13 amino acids. V was clipped by 1 base and J by 5 bases, with 8 bases between them. The CDR3 region has the DNA TGTGCCAGCAGCCAAGCTGACTCGGAGACCCAGTACTTC. As protein: CASSQADSETQYF.

V gene TRBV2 combines with J gene TRBJ2-3, with D perhaps matching TRBD2 (6 bases). In germline, CDR1 is SNHLY, CDR2 FYNNEI. The CDR3 length is 15 residues. Trimming cost V 7 bases and J 2 bases, with 16 bases left between them. CDR3 residues: CASNFVGGNTDTQYF. The CDR3 DNA is TGTGCCAGCAATTTCGTGGGGGGTAACACAGATACGCAGTATTTT.

The V gene is TRBV5-6, the J gene TRBJ2-3; 9 bases map to TRBD2. J lost 2 bases, V lost 0 bases, and 4 bases had no gene match. Germline-derived CDR1 and CDR2 are SGHDT and YYEEEE. CDR3 length: 16 amino acids. CDR3 region: CASSLALAGITDTQYF. In DNA, the CDR3 is TGTGCCAGCAGCTTGGCCCTAGCGGGAATCACAGATACGCAGTATTTT.

The chain's CDR3 is CASSLWGDTEAFF. DNA for the CDR3: TGTGCCAGCAGCTTGTGGGGGGACACTGAAGCTTTCTTT. The V and J genes are TRBV5-5 and TRBJ1-1; D possibly corresponds to TRBD1 (5 bases). Looked up from germline, CDR1 is SGHKS and CDR2 is YYEKEE (reference sequence). V shed 1 base and J shed 3 bases, with 7 bases lying between them. The CDR3 is 13 residues long.

This sequence joins TRBV11-2 and TRBJ1-4; the D gene is possibly TRBD1 (5 bases). CDR3 size: 14 residues. The V gene lost 1 base and the J gene lost 7 bases, with 10 bases spanning the gap. CDR1 SGHAT and CDR2 FQNNGV come from the germline V gene. Here the CDR3 reads CASSLGQGSEKLFF. The CDR3 region has the DNA TGTGCCAGCAGCTTAGGGCAGGGCAGTGAAAAACTGTTTTTT.

The chain has TRBV27 and TRBJ2-1; 10 bases line up with TRBD2. Trimming took 2 bases from V and 7 from J; bases not matched to a gene: 5. CDR1 MNHEY and CDR2 SMNVEV come from the germline V gene (reference sequence). The CDR3 has 15 residues. The CDR3 sequence is CASSLPSGGANEQFF. The CDR3 coding sequence is TGTGCCAGCAGTTTACCCAGCGGGGGGGCGAATGAGCAGTTCTTC.

The chain carries TRBV9 and TRBJ2-1, with 7 bases that match TRBD2. This CDR3 is built from 19 residues. V lost 0 bases, J lost 6 bases, and 18 bases stayed unmatched. Germline lookup yields CDR1 SGDLS and CDR2 YYNGEE. The CDR3 reads CASSVETPTMGGSRNEQFF. The CDR3 nucleotides are TGTGCCAGCAGCGTAGAAACCCCCACTATGGGAGGGAGCCGCAATGAGCAGTTCTTC.

This sequence joins TRBV5-4 and TRBJ2-2; TRBD2 matches 10 bases. Trimming took 5 bases from V and 8 from J; bases not matched to a gene: 9. This CDR3 has 15 amino acids. CDR1 SGHNT and CDR2 YYREEE come from the germline V gene (reference sequence). In DNA form, the CDR3 reads TGTGCCAGCAGTATCCGGCTAGCGGGGGTAGGGGAGCTGTTTTTT. The encoded protein is CASSIRLAGVGELFF.

V and J are TRBV29-1 and TRBJ1-1; 11 nucleotides line up with TRBD1. The J segment lost 0 bases and the V segment lost 7 bases, leaving 1 base of the junction unmatched. Germline V lookup: CDR1 SQVTM, CDR2 ANQGSEA. There are 13 residues in the CDR3. CDR3 DNA sequence: TGCAGCGGGGGACAGGGGGTGAACACTGAAGCTTTCTTT. Amino acids: CSGGQGVNTEAFF.

The chain is built from TRBV7-3 and TRBJ2-1; D ambiguous. This CDR3 spans 11 amino acids. The germline gives CDR1 SGHTA, CDR2 FQGTGA. V lost 4 bases and J 9 bases, leaving 7 bases between the germline ends. The CDR3 sequence is CASSYNGEQFF. In DNA, the CDR3 is TGTGCCAGCAGCTACAATGGTGAGCAGTTCTTC.

This rearrangement joins TRBV7-2 to TRBJ2-7, with a weak D call TRBD1 (8 bases). The CDR3 covers 15 residues. CDR1 SGHTA and CDR2 FQGNSA come from the germline V gene. Trimming left V 1 base short and J 1 base short, with 11 bases between. CDR3 in amino acids: CASSLDRGGSYEQYF. CDR3 DNA sequence: TGTGCCAGCAGCTTAGACAGGGGGGGTTCCTACGAGCAGTACTTC.

The rearrangement links TRBV6-6 to TRBJ2-7, with TRBD1 as a possible D gene (7 bases). The CDR3 spans 16 residues. V lost 6 bases, J lost 3 bases, and 21 bases lay in between. Germline CDR1 is MNHNY and CDR2 is SVGAGI (reference sequence). DNA of the CDR3: TGTGCCAGCAGGTACCTAGACAGGGCGGGGAACTACGAGCAGTACTTC. It is translated as CASRYLDRAGNYEQYF.

This chain links TRBV27 with TRBJ2-7, with TRBD2 matching 12 bases. Trimming removed 4 bases from V and 2 bases from J; junction bases left unmatched: 9. This CDR3 comprises 17 residues. Germline assignment: CDR1 MNHEY and CDR2 SMNVEV (reference sequence). CDR3 coding DNA: TGTGCCAGCAGTTCCCCACCGCTAGCGGGAGGGCCCTACGAGCAGTACTTC. Its translation is CASSSPPLAGGPYEQYF.

The chain recombines TRBV9 with TRBJ2-1; possible D gene TRBD2, 6 bases. The germline V and J ends were trimmed by 4 bases and 0 bases, with 20 bases remaining between them. The CDR3 has 18 residues. Germline assignment: CDR1 SGDLS and CDR2 YYNGEE. CDR3 DNA: TGTGCCAGCAGCCCAGAAGGAGGGAGTTTATTCTCCTACAATGAGCAGTTCTTC. It codes for CASSPEGGSLFSYNEQFF.

This clone was seen repeatedly, ten times or more. The rearrangement joins TRBV21-1 to TRBJ1-6; TRBD1, the table's D call, was not compared with the DNA. TRBV21-1 is noted as a pseudogene. The CDR3 consists of 12 residues. CDR3 nucleotide sequence: TGTGCCAGCAGCAAATCAAATTCACCCCTCCACTTT. It codes for CASSKSNSPLHF.

The chain employs TRBV9 and TRBJ2-3; D is undetermined. Looked up from germline, CDR1 is SGDLS and CDR2 is YYNGEE. Trimming removed 7 bases from V and 6 bases from J, with 15 bases in between. This CDR3 region has 13 residues. CDR3 in DNA: TGTGCCAGCTCGACACCCGTCTCGGATACGCAGTATTTT. This encodes CASSTPVSDTQYF.

This rearrangement joins TRBV18 to TRBJ1-5; 12 positions agree with TRBD1. The germline V gene encodes CDR1 KGHSH and CDR2 LQKENI. This CDR3 comprises 15 residues. J gave up 6 bases and V 2 bases, and 2 bases lay outside the gene matches. CDR3: CASSPGTGGVQPQHF. The CDR3 bases are TGTGCCAGCTCACCAGGGACAGGGGGCGTTCAGCCCCAGCATTTT.

This clone appeared a few times. The chain couples TRBV10-3 to TRBJ1-1; the D gene is possibly TRBD1 (5 bases). The V end was cut by 2 bases, the J end by 3 bases, with 7 bases between. CDR1 and CDR2 from the germline V gene are ENHRY and SYGVKD. The CDR3 has 13 amino acids. CDR3 protein: CAISEGGYTEAFF. As DNA, the CDR3 is TGTGCCATCAGTGAGGGGGGGTACACTGAAGCTTTCTTT.

This sequence joins TRBV11-2 and TRBJ2-4; 13 nucleotides agree with TRBD2. V trimming: 0 bases; J trimming: 0 bases; junction bases outside the gene matches: 8. CDR3 length: 20 amino acids. Germline V gene sequence: CDR1 SGHAT, CDR2 FQNNGV. The CDR3 spells CASSLEGGLAGPIAKNIQYF. DNA for the CDR3: TGTGCCAGCAGCTTAGAGGGGGGACTAGCGGGACCGATAGCCAAAAACATTCAGTACTTC.

J is TRBJ2-2 and V is TRBV10-3, with D possibly TRBD1 on 5 matching bases. This CDR3 has 16 amino acids. Trimming left V 0 bases short and J 2 bases short, with 10 bases between. Per germline, CDR1 ENHRY and CDR2 SYGVKD. CDR3 in amino acids: CAISESRQFNTGELFF. DNA of the CDR3: TGTGCCATCAGTGAGTCGAGACAGTTTAACACCGGGGAGCTGTTTTTT.

This clone is a singleton in its sample. This chain uses TRBV6-4 with TRBJ1-4, with TRBD1 matching over 8 bases. Germline V CDR1 and CDR2: MRHNA, SNTAGT. V lost 2 bases, J lost 2 bases, and 13 bases stayed unmatched. This CDR3 contains 19 residues. The CDR3 coding sequence is TGTGCCAGCAGTGACCGGGGCAGGGGGCGATTTAGGACTAATGAAAAACTGTTTTTT. This gives the protein CASSDRGRGRFRTNEKLFF.